This T cell receptor beta chain was sequenced in a study of T cell responses to AZD1222 COVID-19 vaccine. Regarding the study as a whole: Unmutated variant regions are reportedly targeted by nearly half of spike-specific TCRs.

Turning to this clone: Its antigen is unknown.

The CDR3 loop spans 11 amino acids. Clones were read by immunoSEQ multiplex PCR, and TCRdb kept only the in-frame ones, dropping some. This table holds around 65,000 clones, 76% found once. The sequenced sample was peripheral blood, obtained on day 0 of AZD1222 vaccination. The clonotype was recovered from an adult in good health. This chain connects TRBV21-1 to TRBJ2-5. TRBV21-1 is a pseudogene segment. CDR3 in amino acids: CASSKEVAQYF. The CDR3 DNA follows: TGTGCCAGCAGCAAAGAGGTGGCCCAGTACTTC.